This T cell receptor (beta chain) was retrieved from a study of tumor-infiltrating lymphocytes in primary liver carcinoma. Note on this clonotype: Sequence at one end of the junction differs from germline and may be a read error.

The length of the CDR3 is 14 residues. Per the germline V gene, CDR1 is SGHAT and CDR2 is FQDESV (reference sequence). Both blood RNA, taken from unsorted whole blood, and germline DNA were extracted. With 500 to 650 ng total RNA as template and a constant-region primer, TCR beta cDNA was made. Three rounds of nested multiplex PCR with slightly modified ARM-PCR produced TCR beta libraries. In the first two PCR rounds, TRBV1-TRBV30 forward primers were paired with a C-beta reverse primer, and each round lasted about 9 cycles. Via MiXCR, TCRdb re-called the multiplex PCR reads, giving one row per CDR3 protein. Among 310,000 or so distinct CDR3 sequences listed, about two thirds were seen once.

The sample was peripheral blood. The chain links TRBV11-1 to TRBJ2-5; D possibly corresponds to TRBD2 (5 bases). The sequence came from a man aged 40-49 years with primary liver carcinoma and hepatitis B virus infection. The CDR3 region is CDSSLGSSWETQYF. Here the CDR3 DNA reads TGTGACAGCAGCTTAGGATCTTCTTGGGAGACCCAGTACTTT.